Below, 26 T cell receptor beta chains from the same sample are listed, as sequenced in a study of neoadjuvant nivolumab and ipilimumab in lung cancer. The assay was immunoSEQ multiplex PCR, and TCRdb's table has in-frame clones only and misses some. This repertoire shows about 5,100 clones, roughly 70% found once; its top ten account for under 12%. The starting material was tumor tissue, obtained after neoadjuvant nivolumab, alone or with ipilimumab, at or shortly before surgery. These receptors were taken from an adult with non-small cell lung cancer.

The chain links TRBV28 to TRBJ1-2, with 8 bases identical to TRBD1. Germline CDR1 reads MDHEN; CDR2 reads SYDVKM. CDR3 length: 18 amino acids. The V gene end was trimmed by 3 bases and the J gene end by 4 bases; junction bases not matched to a gene: 16. The CDR3 loop reads CASSFSRGRGPSSYGYTF. CDR3 bases: TGTGCCAGCAGTTTCTCTCGGGGCAGGGGGCCCTCATCCTATGGCTACACCTTC.

The rearrangement uses TRBV11-2 and TRBJ2-3; D is unresolved. The CDR3 consists of 15 residues. Trimming left V 0 bases short and J 1 base short, with 8 bases between. CDR1 and CDR2 from the germline V gene are SGHAT and FQNNGV. Here the CDR3 DNA reads TGTGCCAGCAGCTTAGATGTTGGGGGCACAGATACGCAGTATTTT. Its translation is CASSLDVGGTDTQYF. Full variable domain (rest looked up from reference TRBV11-2 and TRBJ2-3): EAGVAQSPRYKIIEKRQSVAFWCNPISGHATLYWYQQILGQGPKLLIQFQNNGVVDDSQLPKDRFSAERLKGVDSTLKIQPAKLEDSAVYLCASSLDVGGTDTQYFGPGTRLTVL.

The J gene is TRBJ2-5, the V gene TRBV7-2; D is unresolved. Germline V gene lookup returns CDR1 SGHTA and CDR2 FQGNSA. The CDR3 is 12 residues long. The ends were cut back, 1 base at V and 5 bases at J, with 5 bases in the middle. CDR3 DNA: TGTGCCAGCAGCTTAGAATGGGAGACCCAGTACTTC. Translating gives CASSLEWETQYF.

The chain carries TRBV4-1 and TRBJ1-2; D gene unclear. The CDR3 has 15 residues. V lost 0 bases and J 4 bases, leaving 12 bases between the germline ends. The germline gives CDR1 MGHRA, CDR2 YSYEKL. CDR3 protein: CASSQDTGKTYGYTF. For the CDR3, the DNA is TGCGCCAGCAGCCAAGATACGGGGAAGACCTATGGCTACACCTTC.

This clone showed up just once. Here the CDR3 reads CASSLRVGGEQYF. The CDR3 coding sequence is TGTGCCAGCAGCTTAAGGGTCGGGGGCGAGCAGTACTTC. The chain recombines TRBV7-6 with TRBJ2-7; tentative D call: TRBD2 (6 bases). V lost 2 bases to trimming and J lost 6 bases, with 11 bases between them. Germline V gives CDR1 SGHVS, CDR2 FNYEAQ. This CDR3 has 13 residues.

Only one count was recorded for this clone. The chain uses TRBV18 and TRBJ2-5; D not resolved. CDR3 length equals 14 residues. Trimming left V 8 bases short and J 6 bases short, with 19 bases between. The germline gives CDR1 KGHSH, CDR2 LQKENI. CDR3 coding DNA: TGTGCCAGCCGTCCTGCAGCCAGTGAAAAGACCCAGTACTTC. It yields the protein CASRPAASEKTQYF.

The chain links TRBV7-8 to TRBJ2-7; 7 bases map to TRBD1. V lost 4 bases, J lost 6 bases, and 6 bases stayed unmatched. The length of the CDR3 is 13 residues. The germline V gene has CDR1 SGHVS and CDR2 FQNEAQ. CDR3 nucleotide sequence: TGTGCCAGCAGCTCGGGACAGCAGGGCGAGCAGTACGTC. Its protein is CASSSGQQGEQYV.

The chain uses TRBV18 and TRBJ1-3; unclear D gene. This CDR3 comprises 17 residues. V gave up 3 bases and J gave up 4 bases, with 19 bases separating them. Germline CDR1 KGHSH, CDR2 LQKENI. This chain's CDR3 is CASSPIREALSGNTIYF. Here the CDR3 DNA reads TGTGCCAGCTCACCGATTCGGGAGGCTCTCTCCGGAAACACCATATATTTT.

The chain is built from TRBV11-2 and TRBJ1-5; D possibly corresponds to TRBD1 (5 bases). Germline CDR1 and CDR2: SGHAT and FQNNGV. This CDR3 comprises 15 residues. V gave up 1 base and J gave up 7 bases, with 14 bases separating them. CDR3 sequence: CASSLAPGPGQPQHF. The CDR3 DNA sequence: TGTGCCAGCAGCTTAGCCCCAGGGCCGGGGCAGCCCCAGCATTTT.

The chain uses TRBV6-6 and TRBJ1-1, with D possibly TRBD1 on 5 matching bases. The length of the CDR3 is 13 residues. Per germline, CDR1 MNHNY and CDR2 SVGAGI (reference sequence). The ends were cut back, 4 bases at V and 11 bases at J, with 17 bases in the middle. The DNA for the CDR3 is TGTGCCAGCAGTTGGGACGTGAGTTGGCGTGCTTTCTTT. Translated: CASSWDVSWRAFF.

J is TRBJ1-1 and V is TRBV4-3; TRBD1 aligns across 7 bases. V gave up 3 bases and J gave up 4 bases; unmatched junction bases: 5. CDR1 LGHNA and CDR2 YSLEER come from the germline V gene. The CDR3 covers 14 residues. CDR3 residues: CASSHRQGGTEAFF. DNA for the CDR3: TGCGCCAGCAGCCACCGACAGGGTGGCACTGAAGCTTTCTTT.

The genes are TRBV28 and TRBJ2-7, with D perhaps matching TRBD1 (6 bases). CDR1 and CDR2 from the germline V gene are MDHEN and SYDVKM. The CDR3 has 12 residues. The V end lost 7 bases, the J end lost 6 bases, and 13 bases lay between the germline ends. DNA for the CDR3: TGTGCCAGCATGGGGGCCTGGGGCGAGCAGTACGTC. This codes for CASMGAWGEQYV.

This clone has a handful of counts. The V gene is TRBV11-2, the J gene TRBJ2-5; D is unclear. Per germline, CDR1 SGHAT and CDR2 FQNNGV. V shed 5 bases and J shed 4 bases, with 17 bases lying between them. The CDR3 has 15 residues. The CDR3 coding sequence is TGTGCCAGCAGCCCAACCCCCATGATGGGAGAGACCCAGTACTTC. Amino acids: CASSPTPMMGETQYF.

The CDR3 bases are TGTGCCAGCAGCCAGGGCTACGAGCAGTACTTC. Residues: CASSQGYEQYF. V usage is TRBV14 and J usage is TRBJ2-5; D call uncertain. The end of the DNA fits TRBJ2-7 better, so the J call may be wrong. CDR3 length: 11 amino acids. Germline CDR1 and CDR2: SGHDN and FVKESK.

This sequence joins TRBV7-6 and TRBJ2-5; 11 positions match TRBD2. Germline-derived CDR1 and CDR2 are SGHVS and FNYEAQ. V dropped 0 bases and J dropped 4; count of bases not matched to a gene: 4. This CDR3 is 16 amino acids long. The CDR3 sequence: CASSLATSGVVETQYF. The CDR3 DNA is TGTGCCAGCAGCTTAGCGACTAGCGGGGTGGTAGAGACCCAGTACTTC.

This clone occurred a few times. CDR3 nucleotides: TGTGCCAGCTCACCCGGGACAGGGAAGGCCGGGGAGCTGTTTTTT. Its protein product is CASSPGTGKAGELFF. This chain links TRBV18 with TRBJ2-2, with 9 nucleotides matching TRBD1. The CDR3 runs 15 residues. Per the germline V gene, CDR1 is KGHSH and CDR2 is LQKENI. The ends lost 3 bases at V and 6 bases at J; junction bases unmatched: 5.

The V and J genes are TRBV5-8 and TRBJ1-5; weak D call: TRBD1 (6 bases). The V gene lost 3 bases and the J gene lost 7 bases, with 14 bases spanning the gap. This CDR3 contains 14 residues. Germline loops: CDR1 SGHTS, CDR2 YDEGEE. This CDR3 reads CASSSQGTGQPQHF. For the CDR3, the DNA is TGTGCCAGCAGCTCACAGGGAACAGGGCAGCCCCAGCATTTT.

The V and J genes are TRBV27 and TRBJ1-1; 7 bases line up with TRBD1. From germline, CDR1 is MNHEY and CDR2 SMNVEV (reference sequence). The CDR3 has 15 amino acids. The junction had 6 bases not matched to a gene; V was cut back by 2 bases and J by 3 bases. Here the CDR3 reads CASSLVPQGYTEAFF. The DNA for the CDR3 is TGTGCCAGCAGTTTAGTCCCACAGGGGTACACTGAAGCTTTCTTT.

This clone was seen only a few times. This chain uses TRBV2 with TRBJ2-3; possible D gene TRBD1, 6 bases. Trimming removed 3 bases at V and 6 bases at J, with 19 bases between. The CDR3 runs 16 residues. Germline loops: CDR1 SNHLY, CDR2 FYNNEI. CDR3 residues: CASSDQGTSTGDTQYF. The CDR3 nucleotides read TGTGCCAGCAGTGATCAGGGGACATCGACGGGGGATACGCAGTATTTT.

The chain carries TRBV9 and TRBJ2-7; D unresolved. CDR1 and CDR2 from the germline V gene are SGDLS and YYNGEE. The CDR3 contains 12 residues. The germline V and J ends were trimmed by 4 bases and 4 bases, with 9 bases remaining between them. CDR3 sequence reads: CASSRLQYEQYF. As DNA, the CDR3 is TGTGCCAGCAGCCGGCTGCAGTACGAGCAGTACTTC.

The rearrangement links TRBV20-1 to TRBJ1-5; 7 bases line up with TRBD1. Germline loops: CDR1 DFQATT, CDR2 SNEGSKA (reference sequence). This CDR3 spans 11 amino acids. V gave up 6 bases and J gave up 7 bases; unmatched junction bases: 3. In nucleotides, the CDR3 is TGCAGTGCCGGACAGGACCAGCCCCAGCATTTT. Its translation is CSAGQDQPQHF.

The J gene is TRBJ1-1, the V gene TRBV18, with D perhaps TRBD1 (5 bases). This CDR3 has 16 amino acids. Trimming took 4 bases from V and 2 from J, leaving 17 bases between them. Germline V lookup: CDR1 KGHSH, CDR2 LQKENI. The CDR3 nucleotides read TGTGCCAGCTCACACTCTTCGCAGGGAATTAACACTGAAGCTTTCTTT. It yields the protein CASSHSSQGINTEAFF.

J is TRBJ1-2 and V is TRBV4-1; 8 nucleotides align to TRBD1. V lost 2 bases to trimming and J lost 4 bases; unmatched junction nucleotides: 6. The CDR3 spans 15 residues. CDR1 and CDR2 (germline): MGHRA, YSYEKL. In DNA form, the CDR3 reads TGCGCCAGCAGCCAATGGAGCGGACAGGGCTATGGCTACACCTTC. It is translated as CASSQWSGQGYGYTF.

V and J are TRBV29-1 and TRBJ2-2; 10 positions agree with TRBD2. The ends lost 6 bases at V and 4 bases at J; junction bases unmatched: 5. The CDR3 runs 14 residues. Germline CDR1 reads SQVTM; CDR2 reads ANQGSEA. The CDR3 nucleotides read TGCAGCGTCCGAGCGGGGGGGGCCACCGGGGAGCTGTTTTTT. Protein sequence: CSVRAGGATGELFF.

The chain has TRBV7-2 and TRBJ2-7; D uncertain. The CDR3 sequence is 11 residues long. CDR1 is SGHTA and CDR2 is FQGNSA in the germline V gene. V lost 2 bases to trimming and J lost 4 bases, with 3 bases between them. The CDR3 region is CASSLKYEQYF. CDR3 DNA: TGTGCCAGCAGCTTAAAGTACGAGCAGTACTTC.

This chain links TRBV20-1 with TRBJ2-7; the match to TRBD1 covers 9 bases. V was clipped by 6 bases and J by 7 bases; unmatched bases: 4. The CDR3 loop spans 11 amino acids. Germline V gene lookup returns CDR1 DFQATT and CDR2 SNEGSKA (reference sequence). CDR3 in amino acids: CSAPGTGEQYF. The CDR3 bases are TGCAGTGCGCCCGGGACAGGGGAGCAGTACTTC.